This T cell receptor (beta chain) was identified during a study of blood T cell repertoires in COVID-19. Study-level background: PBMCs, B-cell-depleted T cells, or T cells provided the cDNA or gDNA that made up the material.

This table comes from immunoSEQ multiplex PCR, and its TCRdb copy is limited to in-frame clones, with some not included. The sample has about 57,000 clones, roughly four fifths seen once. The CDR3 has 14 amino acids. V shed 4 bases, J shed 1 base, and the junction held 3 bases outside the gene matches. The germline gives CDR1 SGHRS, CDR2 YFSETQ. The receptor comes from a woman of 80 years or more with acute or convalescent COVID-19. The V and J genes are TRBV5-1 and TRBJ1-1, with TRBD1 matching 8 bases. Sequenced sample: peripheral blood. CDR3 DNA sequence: TGCGCCAGCAGCGCCGGGACAGGGAACACTGAAGCTTTCTTT. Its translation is CASSAGTGNTEAFF. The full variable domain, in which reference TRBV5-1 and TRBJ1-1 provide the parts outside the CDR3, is KAGVTQTPRYLIKTRGQQVTLSCSPISGHRSVSWYQQTPGQGLQFLFEYFSETQRNKGNFPGRFSGRQFSNSRSEMNVSTLELGDSALYLCASSAGTGNTEAFFGQGTRLTVV.